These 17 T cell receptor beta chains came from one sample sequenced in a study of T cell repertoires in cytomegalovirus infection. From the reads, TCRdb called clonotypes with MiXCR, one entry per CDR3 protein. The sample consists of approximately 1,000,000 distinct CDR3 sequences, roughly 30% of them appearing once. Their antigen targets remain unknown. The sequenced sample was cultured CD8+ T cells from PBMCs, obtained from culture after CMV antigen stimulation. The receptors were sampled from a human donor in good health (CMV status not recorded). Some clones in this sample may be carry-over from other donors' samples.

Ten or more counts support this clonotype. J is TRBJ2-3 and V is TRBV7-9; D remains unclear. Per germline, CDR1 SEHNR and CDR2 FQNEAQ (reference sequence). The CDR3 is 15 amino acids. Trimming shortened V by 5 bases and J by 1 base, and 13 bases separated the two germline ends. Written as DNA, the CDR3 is TGTGCCAGCAGCCCAGACGTCCCCGGCACAGATACGCAGTATTTT. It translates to CASSPDVPGTDTQYF.

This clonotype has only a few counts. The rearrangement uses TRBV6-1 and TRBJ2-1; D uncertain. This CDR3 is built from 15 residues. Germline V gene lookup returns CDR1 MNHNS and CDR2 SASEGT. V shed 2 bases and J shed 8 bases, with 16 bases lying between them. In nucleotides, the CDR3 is TGTGCCAGCAGTGAACATTTAGGGCGGTGGGATGAGCAGTTCTTC. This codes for CASSEHLGRWDEQFF.

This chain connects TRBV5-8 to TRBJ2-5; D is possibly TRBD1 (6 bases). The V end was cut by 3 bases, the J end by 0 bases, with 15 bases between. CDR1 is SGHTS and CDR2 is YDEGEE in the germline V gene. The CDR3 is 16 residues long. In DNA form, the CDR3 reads TGTGCCAGCAGCTCCGGACCCAAGGGGGACCAAGAGACCCAGTACTTC. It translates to CASSSGPKGDQETQYF.

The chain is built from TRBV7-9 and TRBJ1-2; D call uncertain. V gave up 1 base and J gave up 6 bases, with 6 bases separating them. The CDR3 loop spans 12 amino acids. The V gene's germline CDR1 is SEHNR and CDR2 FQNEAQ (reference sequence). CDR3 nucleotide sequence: TGTGCCAGCAGCTTAGACGGAAATGGCTACACCTTC. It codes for CASSLDGNGYTF.

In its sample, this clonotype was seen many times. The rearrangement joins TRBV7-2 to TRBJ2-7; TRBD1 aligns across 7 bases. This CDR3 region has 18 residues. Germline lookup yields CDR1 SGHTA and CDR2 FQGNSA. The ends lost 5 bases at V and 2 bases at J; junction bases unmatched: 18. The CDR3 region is CASSHPPGQPFLAYEQYF. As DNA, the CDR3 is TGTGCCAGCAGCCACCCTCCGGGACAGCCTTTTTTGGCCTACGAGCAGTACTTC.

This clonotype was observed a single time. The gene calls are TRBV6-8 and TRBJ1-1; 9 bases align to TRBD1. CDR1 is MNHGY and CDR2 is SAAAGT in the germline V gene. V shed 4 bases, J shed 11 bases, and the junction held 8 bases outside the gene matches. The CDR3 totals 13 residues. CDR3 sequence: CASSSTGGVGAFF. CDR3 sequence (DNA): TGTGCCAGCAGTTCCACAGGGGGCGTAGGGGCTTTCTTT.

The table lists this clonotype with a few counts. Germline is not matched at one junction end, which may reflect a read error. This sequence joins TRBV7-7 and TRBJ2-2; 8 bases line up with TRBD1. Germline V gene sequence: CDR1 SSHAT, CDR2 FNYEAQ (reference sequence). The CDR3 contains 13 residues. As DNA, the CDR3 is TGTGCTAGCAGCTCAGACAGGGGACGGGAGCTGTTTTTT. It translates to CASSSDRGRELFF. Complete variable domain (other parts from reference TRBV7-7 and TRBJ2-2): GAGVSQSPRYKVTKRGQDVTLRCDPISSHATLYWYQQALGQGPEFLTYFNYEAQPDKSGLPSDRFSAERPEGSISTLTIQRTEQRDSAMYRCASSSDRGRELFFGEGSRLTVL.

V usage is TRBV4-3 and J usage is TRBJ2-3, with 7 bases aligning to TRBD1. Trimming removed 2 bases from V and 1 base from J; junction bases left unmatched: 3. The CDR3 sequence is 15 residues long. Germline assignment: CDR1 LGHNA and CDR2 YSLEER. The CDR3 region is CASSQTGAGTDTQYF. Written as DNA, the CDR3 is TGCGCCAGCAGCCAAACAGGGGCGGGCACAGATACGCAGTATTTT.

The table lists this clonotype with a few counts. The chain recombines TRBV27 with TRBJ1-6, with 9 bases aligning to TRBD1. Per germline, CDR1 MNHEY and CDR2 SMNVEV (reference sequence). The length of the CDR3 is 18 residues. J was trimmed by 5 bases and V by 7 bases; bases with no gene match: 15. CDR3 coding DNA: TGTGCCAGCACTATTCTCGGGACAGGGCTACAGAATAATTCACCCCTCCACTTT. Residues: CASTILGTGLQNNSPLHF.

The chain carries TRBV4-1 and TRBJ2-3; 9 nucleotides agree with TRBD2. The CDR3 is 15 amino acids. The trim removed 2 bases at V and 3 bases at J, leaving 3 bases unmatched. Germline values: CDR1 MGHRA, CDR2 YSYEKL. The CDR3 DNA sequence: TGCGCCAGCAGCCAATCTAGCGGGGTAACAGATACGCAGTATTTT. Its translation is CASSQSSGVTDTQYF.

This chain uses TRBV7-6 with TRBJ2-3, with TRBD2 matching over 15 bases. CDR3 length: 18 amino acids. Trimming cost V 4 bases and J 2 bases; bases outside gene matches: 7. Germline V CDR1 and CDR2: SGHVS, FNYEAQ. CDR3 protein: CASSSGLAGGEYTDTQYF. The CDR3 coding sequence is TGTGCCAGCAGCTCAGGACTAGCGGGGGGGGAATACACAGATACGCAGTATTTT.

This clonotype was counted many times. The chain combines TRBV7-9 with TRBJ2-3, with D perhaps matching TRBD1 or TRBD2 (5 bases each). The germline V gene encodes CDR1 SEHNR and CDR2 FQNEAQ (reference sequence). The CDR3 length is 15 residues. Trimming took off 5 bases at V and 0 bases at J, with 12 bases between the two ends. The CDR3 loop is CASSVGTISTDTQYF. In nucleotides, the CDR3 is TGTGCCAGCAGCGTCGGGACCATTAGCACAGATACGCAGTATTTT.

Written as DNA, the CDR3 is TGTGCCAGCAGTATTTATGGGCAGGGTTTCGGCAATGAGCAGTTCTTC. It encodes CASSIYGQGFGNEQFF. This chain links TRBV27 with TRBJ2-1; D may be TRBD1 (5 bases). CDR3 length: 16 amino acids. The V gene's germline CDR1 is MNHEY and CDR2 SMNVEV (reference sequence). V was pared by 5 bases and J by 6 bases, with 20 bases between.

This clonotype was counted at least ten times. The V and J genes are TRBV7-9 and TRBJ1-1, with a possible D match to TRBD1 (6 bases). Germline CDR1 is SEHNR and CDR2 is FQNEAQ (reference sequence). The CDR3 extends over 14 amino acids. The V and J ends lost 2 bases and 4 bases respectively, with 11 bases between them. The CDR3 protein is CASSLNGRGTEAFF. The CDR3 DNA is TGTGCCAGCAGCTTAAATGGCAGGGGCACTGAAGCTTTCTTT.

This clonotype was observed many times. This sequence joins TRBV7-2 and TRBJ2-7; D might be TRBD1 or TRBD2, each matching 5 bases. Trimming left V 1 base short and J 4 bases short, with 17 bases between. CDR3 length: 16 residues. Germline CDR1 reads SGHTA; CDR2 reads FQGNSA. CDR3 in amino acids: CASSLVSRGRAYEQYF. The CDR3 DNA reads TGTGCCAGCAGCTTAGTGAGTCGGGGCCGGGCGTACGAGCAGTACTTC. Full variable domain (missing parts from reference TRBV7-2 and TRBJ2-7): GAGVSQSPSNKVTEKGKDVELRCDPISGHTALYWYRQSLGQGLEFLIYFQGNSAPDKSGLPSDRFSAERTGGSVSTLTIQRTQQEDSAVYLCASSLVSRGRAYEQYFGPGTRLTVT.

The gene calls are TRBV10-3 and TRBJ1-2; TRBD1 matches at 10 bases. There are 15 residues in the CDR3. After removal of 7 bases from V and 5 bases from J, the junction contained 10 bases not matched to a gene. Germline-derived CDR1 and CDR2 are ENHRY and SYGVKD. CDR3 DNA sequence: TGTGCCATCACCGAACGGGACAGGGGACCGTATGGCTACACCTTC. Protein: CAITERDRGPYGYTF.

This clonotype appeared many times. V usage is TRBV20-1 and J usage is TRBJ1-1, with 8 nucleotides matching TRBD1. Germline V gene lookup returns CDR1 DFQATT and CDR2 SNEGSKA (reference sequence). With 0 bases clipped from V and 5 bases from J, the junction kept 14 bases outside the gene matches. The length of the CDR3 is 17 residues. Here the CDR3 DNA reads TGCAGTGCTAGAGATCTTCCGACAGGGGCCCTAGAGACTGAAGCTTTCTTT. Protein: CSARDLPTGALETEAFF.